This is a list of T cell receptor beta chains from one sample in a study of blood T cell repertoires in COVID-19. Here immunoSEQ multiplex PCR was the method, and the copy in TCRdb shows in-frame clones only, minus some. The sample has 200,000 to 250,000 clones; about 88% are singletons. Sequenced sample: PBMCs or T cells enriched from blood (not recorded which). Source of these receptors: a woman in her thirties who had recovered from COVID-19. The CDR3 runs from the conserved cysteine through the conserved F or W. D genes are given only for firm matches. Where a row states a size, it is once, few, many or the class of an expanded clone; other rows omit it.

>.|TRBV5-4|TRBD2|TRBJ2-1
CASSLLSGGHSYNEQFF
TGTGCCAGCAGCTTGTTGTCGGGGGGGCATAGCTACAATGAGCAGTTCTTC
>.|TRBV2|.|TRBJ1-1
CASSEFWDNPEAFF
TGTGCCAGCAGTGAATTTTGGGACAACCCGGAAGCTTTCTTT
>.|TRBV27|TRBD1|TRBJ2-7
CASSYQRTGNSFYEQYF
TGTGCCAGCAGTTACCAACGGACAGGGAATTCGTTCTACGAGCAGTACTTC
>.|TRBV6-5|TRBD1|TRBJ2-4
CASSPGQKNIQYF
TGTGCCAGCAGTCCGGGACAGAAAAACATTCAGTACTTC
>.|TRBV18|.|TRBJ1-5
CASSPYSVSNQPQHF
TGTGCCAGCTCACCATACAGTGTTAGCAATCAGCCCCAGCATTTT
>.|TRBV4-3|TRBD2|TRBJ2-1
CASRRGSGGYNEQFF
TGCGCCAGCAGGCGGGGTAGCGGGGGATACAATGAGCAGTTCTTC
>.|TRBV23-1|.|TRBJ2-7
CASGIGGPRYEQYF
TGCGCCAGCGGGATCGGGGGGCCTAGGTACGAGCAGTACTTC
>.|TRBV7-2|.|TRBJ1-1
CASSLEPTVTEAFF
TGTGCCAGCAGCTTAGAGCCTACAGTCACTGAAGCTTTCTTT
>.|TRBV7-3|.|TRBJ2-3
CASSLGADTQYF
TGTGCCAGCAGCTTAGGGGCGGATACGCAGTATTTT
>.|TRBV12-3/TRBV12-4|.|TRBJ2-4
CASARQKNIQYF
TGTGCCAGCGCGAGGCAGAAAAACATTCAGTACTTC
>.|TRBV2|TRBD1|TRBJ1-3
CASSLTGDGNTIYF
TGTGCCAGCAGTCTGACAGGGGATGGAAACACCATATATTTT
>.|TRBV2|TRBD1|TRBJ1-1
CASSEVDRGVEAFF
TGTGCCAGCAGTGAAGTAGACAGGGGAGTTGAAGCTTTCTTT
>.|TRBV3-1/TRBV3-2|.|TRBJ2-6
CASSQGTRGPSGANVLTF
TGTGCCAGCAGCCAAGGGACACGAGGTCCCTCTGGGGCCAACGTCCTGACTTTC
>.|TRBV4-1|.|TRBJ2-7
CASSQGSGGLTYEQYF
TGCGCCAGCAGCCAAGGTTCGGGGGGCCTAACCTACGAGCAGTACTTC
>.|TRBV3-1/TRBV3-2|.|TRBJ1-4
CASSRNHRKGEKLFF
TGTGCCAGCAGCCGGAACCATAGAAAGGGGGAAAAACTGTTTTTT
>.|TRBV7-2|.|TRBJ1-1
CASSRTRRLNTEAFF
TGTGCCAGCAGCAGGACAAGGCGTCTGAACACTGAAGCTTTCTTT
>.|TRBV29-1|TRBD1|TRBJ1-2
CSGGQANYGYTF
TGCAGCGGGGGACAGGCTAACTATGGCTACACCTTC
>.|TRBV7-2|.|TRBJ2-3
CASAQGLALDTQYF
TGTGCCAGCGCACAGGGTTTGGCCTTAGATACGCAGTATTTT
>.|TRBV5-6|.|TRBJ1-1
CASSLIRNTEAFF
TGTGCCAGCAGCTTAATCCGGAACACTGAAGCTTTCTTT
>.|TRBV11-2|TRBD1|TRBJ1-5
CASSTGQGPNQPQHF
TGTGCCAGCAGCACCGGACAGGGTCCAAATCAGCCCCAGCATTTT
>.|TRBV5-1|.|TRBJ2-1
CASSFSQRLDEQFF
TGCGCCAGCAGCTTTAGTCAGAGACTAGATGAGCAGTTCTTC
>once|TRBV5-1|TRBD1|TRBJ2-1
CASRVRQGTYNEQFF
TGCGCCAGCAGGGTGCGACAGGGAACCTACAATGAGCAGTTCTTC
>.|TRBV11-3|.|TRBJ2-1
CASSGLQGDEQFF
TGTGCCAGCAGCGGATTACAGGGAGATGAGCAGTTCTTC
>.|TRBV6-5|TRBD2|TRBJ2-5
CASISGGGKETQYF
TGTGCCAGCATTAGCGGGGGGGGAAAAGAGACCCAGTACTTC
>once|TRBV19|TRBD1|TRBJ1-2
CASSASSGQVYTYGYTF
TGTGCCAGTAGTGCCTCCTCCGGACAGGTCTATACCTATGGCTACACCTTC
>.|TRBV7-9|.|TRBJ2-7
CASSLGATLLDEQYF
TGTGCCAGCAGCTTAGGGGCCACTCTCCTGGACGAGCAGTACTTC
>.|TRBV28|.|TRBJ1-2
CASSLPPGDSYGYTF
TGTGCCAGCAGTTTACCCCCCGGGGACTCTTATGGCTACACCTTC
>.|TRBV4-2|TRBD1|TRBJ2-3
CASSTRDRGDTQYF
TGTGCCAGCAGCACCCGGGACAGGGGAGATACGCAGTATTTT
>.|TRBV7-9|.|TRBJ1-1
CASSLSADTEAFF
TGTGCCAGCAGCTTAAGCGCGGACACTGAAGCTTTCTTT
>.|TRBV11-3|TRBD1|TRBJ2-1
CASSLGQGARVEQFF
TGTGCCAGCAGCCTGGGACAGGGGGCTCGCGTTGAGCAGTTCTTC
>.|TRBV6-5|TRBD1|TRBJ1-5
CASTQGAYSNQPQHF
TGTGCCAGCACCCAGGGGGCTTATAGCAATCAGCCCCAGCATTTT
>.|TRBV19|.|TRBJ2-6
CASSIGGGVGGANVLTF
TGTGCCAGTAGTATCGGAGGTGGGGTCGGTGGGGCCAACGTCCTGACTTTC
>.|TRBV5-1|TRBD1|TRBJ2-2
CASSLAGQGNTGELFF
TGCGCCAGCAGCTTGGCCGGACAGGGTAACACCGGGGAGCTGTTTTTT
>.|TRBV18|.|TRBJ1-3
CASSQNRDNSGNTIYF
TGTGCCAGCTCACAAAATCGGGACAACTCTGGAAACACCATATATTTT
>.|TRBV12-3/TRBV12-4|.|TRBJ2-1
CASSLAREQFF
TGTGCCAGCAGTTTAGCCAGGGAGCAGTTCTTC
>.|TRBV18|TRBD1|TRBJ1-1
CASSPGTGGFTEAFF
TGTGCCAGCTCACCCGGGACAGGGGGTTTTACTGAAGCTTTCTTT
>.|TRBV7-9|.|TRBJ1-2
CASSLDRPTNYGYTF
TGTGCCAGCAGCTTAGACAGGCCGACAAACTATGGCTACACCTTC
>.|TRBV19|.|TRBJ2-1
CASSSGEYNEQFF
TGTGCCAGTAGTAGCGGGGAATACAATGAGCAGTTCTTC
>.|TRBV7-3|.|TRBJ2-7
CASSLSGKSEQYF
TGTGCCAGCAGCCTTTCAGGGAAGAGCGAGCAGTACTTC
>.|TRBV6-5|TRBD1|TRBJ1-3
CASSQGARGNTIYF
TGTGCCAGTTCACAGGGGGCGCGGGGAAACACCATATATTTT
>.|TRBV6-5|TRBD1|TRBJ1-2
CASSRRQGDFYGYTF
TGTGCCAGCAGCCGCCGACAGGGGGATTTTTATGGCTACACCTTC
>.|TRBV6-5|.|TRBJ1-2
CASSKLGSYGYTF
TGTGCCAGCAGCAAGCTGGGGAGTTATGGCTACACCTTC
>.|TRBV12-3/TRBV12-4|TRBD1|TRBJ2-2
CASTQGAGGELFF
TGTGCCAGCACCCAGGGGGCGGGCGGGGAGCTGTTTTTT
>.|TRBV4-2|TRBD1|TRBJ1-5
CASSHQDRESQPQHF
TGTGCCAGCAGCCATCAGGACAGGGAATCTCAGCCCCAGCATTTT
>.|TRBV6-5|TRBD2|TRBJ2-1
CASSRTGGTYNEQFF
TGTGCCAGCAGCCGAACGGGGGGAACCTACAATGAGCAGTTCTTC
>few|TRBV2|.|TRBJ1-6
CASSEDPGRNSPLHF
TGTGCCAGCAGTGAGGACCCGGGAAGAAATTCACCCCTCCACTTT
>.|TRBV4-3|.|TRBJ1-5
CASSQDISQGLGPQHF
TGCGCCAGCAGCCAAGATATAAGTCAGGGGCTCGGGCCCCAGCATTTT
>.|TRBV19|TRBD1|TRBJ1-6
CASSTETGGGSPLHF
TGTGCCAGTAGTACCGAAACAGGGGGCGGATCACCCCTCCACTTT
>.|TRBV4-1|.|TRBJ1-5
CASGPLEGNQPQHF
TGCGCTTCGGGTCCCCTCGAAGGCAATCAGCCCCAGCATTTT
>.|TRBV28|.|TRBJ1-5
CASTQRNQPQHF
TGTGCCAGCACCCAGAGGAATCAGCCCCAGCATTTT
>.|TRBV10-2|TRBD1|TRBJ1-1
CASRGQGLMNTEAFF
TGCGCCAGCAGGGGACAGGGCCTCATGAACACTGAAGCTTTCTTT
>.|TRBV4-1|.|TRBJ2-5
CASSQDAVRGETQYF
TGCGCCAGCAGCCAAGACGCAGTGAGAGGAGAGACCCAGTACTTC
>.|TRBV27|.|TRBJ1-2
CASAPTRYYGYTF
TGTGCCAGCGCTCCCACCCGGTACTATGGCTACACCTTC
>.|TRBV6-1|TRBD1|TRBJ1-1
CASSDNRGGTEAFF
TGTGCCAGCAGTGACAACAGGGGAGGCACTGAAGCTTTCTTT